This T cell receptor (beta chain) was recorded in a study of type 1 regulatory T cells. On the study more broadly: This in vitro CD4 product, T-allo10, is enriched for Tr1 cells and alloantigen-specific.

TCRdb called the reads again in MiXCR, with one record for every CDR3 protein. There are fewer than 75,000 distinct CDR3 sequences in the sample; roughly 49% occur only once, and about 2% lies in the top ten. Germline CDR1 MDHEN, CDR2 SYDVKM. Losses at the gene ends were 6 bases for V and 3 bases for J; bases not matched to a gene: 6. CDR3 length: 15 residues. Concerning this clonotype: The antigen remains undetermined.

Study-wide results and limits: Compared with non-type 1 regulatory T cells, type 1 regulatory T cells showed a more restricted TCR repertoire.

The rearrangement joins TRBV28 to TRBJ2-5, with TRBD2 matching over 11 bases. The sequence was obtained from a human donor in good health. The sequencing input was cultured non-Tr1 T cells, either the whole culture or a sorted T cell fraction (not recorded which). The CDR3 DNA sequence: TGTGCCAGCAGCAGTAGCGGGGGGGATAAAGAGACCCAGTACTTC. It yields the protein CASSSSGGDKETQYF.